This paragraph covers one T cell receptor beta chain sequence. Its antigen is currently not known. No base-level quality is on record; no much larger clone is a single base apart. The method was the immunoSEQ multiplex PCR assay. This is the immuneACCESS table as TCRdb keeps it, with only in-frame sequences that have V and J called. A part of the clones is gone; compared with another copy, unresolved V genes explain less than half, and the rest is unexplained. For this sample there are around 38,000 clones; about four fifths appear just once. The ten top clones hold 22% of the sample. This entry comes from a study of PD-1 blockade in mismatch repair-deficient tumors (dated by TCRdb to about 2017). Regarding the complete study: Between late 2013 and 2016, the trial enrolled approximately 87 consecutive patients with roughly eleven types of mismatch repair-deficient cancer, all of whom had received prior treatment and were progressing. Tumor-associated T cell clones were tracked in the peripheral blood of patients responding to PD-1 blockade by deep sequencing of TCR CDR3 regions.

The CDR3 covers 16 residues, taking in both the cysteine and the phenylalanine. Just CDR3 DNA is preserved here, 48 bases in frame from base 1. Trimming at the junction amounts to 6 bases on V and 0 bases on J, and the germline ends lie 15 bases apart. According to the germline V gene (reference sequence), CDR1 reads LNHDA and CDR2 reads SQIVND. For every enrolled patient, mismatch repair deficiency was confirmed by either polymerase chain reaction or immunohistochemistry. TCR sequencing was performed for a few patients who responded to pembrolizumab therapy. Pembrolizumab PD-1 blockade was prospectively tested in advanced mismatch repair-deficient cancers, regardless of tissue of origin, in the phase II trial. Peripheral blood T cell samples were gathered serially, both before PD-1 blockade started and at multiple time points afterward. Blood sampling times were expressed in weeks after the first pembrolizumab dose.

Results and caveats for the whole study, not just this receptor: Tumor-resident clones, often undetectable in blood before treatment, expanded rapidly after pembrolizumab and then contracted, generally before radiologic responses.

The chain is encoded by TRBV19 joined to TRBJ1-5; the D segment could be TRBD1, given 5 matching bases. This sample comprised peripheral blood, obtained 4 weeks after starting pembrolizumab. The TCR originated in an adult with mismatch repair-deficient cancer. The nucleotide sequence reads TGTGCCAGTAGCGACGACAGCGGGGGTAGCAATCAGCCCCAGCATTTT. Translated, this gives CASSDDSGGSNQPQHF.